This TCR beta chain was retrieved from a study of monozygotic twins with inflammatory bowel disease. Broader study findings: Sharing of clonotypes with others was lower in IBD patients than in healthy twins, and this was especially so with disease activity.

This CDR3 comprises 13 residues. CDR1 and CDR2 (germline): SGHNT, YYREEE (reference sequence). Eight separate reactions for every sample produced the cDNA. After re-calling the 5' RACE reads, TCRdb lists one entry per CDR3 protein, DNA absent. This table holds 400,000 to 500,000 distinct CDR3 sequences. As regards this clonotype: Its antigen is unidentified.

The sample comprised blood. The genes are TRBV5-4 and TRBJ1-1. The receptor's source is a human donor with ulcerative colitis or Crohn's disease, or a healthy co-twin of an affected twin (not recorded which). The chain's CDR3 is CASSLAGATEAFF.